Each of the 5 T cell receptor beta chains below was sequenced from the same sample in a study of T-cell reconstitution after alpha-beta-depleted transplantation in children. For TCRbeta, the library was prepared with unique molecular identifiers. TCRdb reanalysed the PCR reads using MiXCR and keeps one entry per CDR3 protein. The sample has about 420,000 distinct CDR3 sequences; under 20% are singletons. The source was PBMCs, mostly from graft donor cells, collected 360 days after TCRalphabeta/CD19-depleted stem cell transplant. These receptors all come from a boy less than two years old who had a stem cell transplant for Wiskott-Aldrich syndrome, so the T cells may come from the graft donor.

This chain connects TRBV18 to TRBJ2-5; 10 bases map to TRBD1. Germline CDR1 reads KGHSH; CDR2 reads LQKENI. Trimming cost V 6 bases and J 5 bases; bases outside gene matches: 6. The CDR3 sequence is 14 residues long. CDR3 region: CASSLDRGLETQYF. Written as DNA, the CDR3 is TGTGCCAGCTCTCTTGACAGGGGGCTGGAGACCCAGTACTTC.

This chain connects TRBV29-1 to TRBJ2-3; D gene ambiguous. CDR1 and CDR2 (germline): SQVTM, ANQGSEA. With 6 bases removed from V and 7 bases from J, the gap between germline ends came to 23 bases. This CDR3 spans 15 amino acids. The CDR3, as DNA: TGCAGCGTCTCCTCCTTCCGGGCCAACGGACATACGCAGTATTTT. Protein: CSVSSFRANGHTQYF.

In its sample, this clonotype was seen a few times. V and J are TRBV18 and TRBJ2-7; D remains ambiguous. The V end lost 2 bases, the J end lost 4 bases, and 6 bases lay between the germline ends. Germline-derived CDR1 and CDR2 are KGHSH and LQKENI. This CDR3 contains 12 residues. The CDR3 spells CASSPALYEQYF. The CDR3 DNA is TGTGCCAGCTCACCAGCCCTTTACGAGCAGTACTTC.

V and J are TRBV5-1 and TRBJ2-1, with 10 bases that match TRBD2. This CDR3 comprises 17 residues. The V gene end was trimmed by 0 bases and the J gene end by 3 bases; junction bases not matched to a gene: 6. In germline, CDR1 is SGHRS, CDR2 YFSETQ. This CDR3 is CASSLEPSGSFYNEQFF. Written as DNA, the CDR3 is TGCGCCAGCAGCTTGGAGCCTAGCGGGAGTTTCTACAATGAGCAGTTCTTC.

This clonotype occurred a few times. CDR3 in amino acids: CATHGGNEQYF. The CDR3 nucleotides read TGTGCCACCCATGGAGGGAACGAGCAGTACTTC. The chain has TRBV6-2 or TRBV6-3 and TRBJ2-7, with D tentatively TRBD2 (6 bases). Germline loops: CDR1 MNHEY, CDR2 SVGEGT. Trimming removed 10 bases from V and 5 bases from J, with 12 bases in between. The CDR3 contains 11 residues.